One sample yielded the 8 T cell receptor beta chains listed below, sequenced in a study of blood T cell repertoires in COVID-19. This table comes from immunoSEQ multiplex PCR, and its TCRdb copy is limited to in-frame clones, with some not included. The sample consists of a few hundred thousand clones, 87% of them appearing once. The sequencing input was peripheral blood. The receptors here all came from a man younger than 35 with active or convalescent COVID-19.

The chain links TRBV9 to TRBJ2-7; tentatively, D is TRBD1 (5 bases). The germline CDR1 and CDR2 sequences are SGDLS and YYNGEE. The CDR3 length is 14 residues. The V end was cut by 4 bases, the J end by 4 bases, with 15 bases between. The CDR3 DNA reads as TGTGCCAGCAGCCTCGGCCAGGGCCCTTACGAGCAGTACTTC. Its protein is CASSLGQGPYEQYF.

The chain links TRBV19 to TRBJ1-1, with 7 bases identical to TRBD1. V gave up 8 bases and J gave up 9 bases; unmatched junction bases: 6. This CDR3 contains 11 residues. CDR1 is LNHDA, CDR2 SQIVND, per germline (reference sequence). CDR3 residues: CASWKDRKAFF. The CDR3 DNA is TGTGCCAGTTGGAAGGACAGGAAAGCTTTCTTT.

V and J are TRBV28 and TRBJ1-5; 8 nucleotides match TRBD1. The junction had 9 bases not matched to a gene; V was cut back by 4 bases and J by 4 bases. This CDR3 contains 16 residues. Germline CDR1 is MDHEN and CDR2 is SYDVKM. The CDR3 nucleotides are TGTGCCAGCAGTTCCATCGGGACAGGAGGTAATCAGCCCCAGCATTTT. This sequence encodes CASSSIGTGGNQPQHF.

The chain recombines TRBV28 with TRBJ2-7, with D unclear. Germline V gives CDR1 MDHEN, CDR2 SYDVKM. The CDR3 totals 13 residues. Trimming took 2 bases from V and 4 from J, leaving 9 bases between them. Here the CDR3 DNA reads TGTGCCAGCAGTTTAGTGGCCGGGTACGAGCAGTACTTC. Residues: CASSLVAGYEQYF.

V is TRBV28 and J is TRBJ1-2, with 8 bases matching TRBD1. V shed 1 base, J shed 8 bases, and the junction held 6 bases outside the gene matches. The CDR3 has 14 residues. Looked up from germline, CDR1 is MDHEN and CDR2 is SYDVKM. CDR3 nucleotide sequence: TGTGCCAGCAGTTTATTCGGGACAGGCGAGGGCTACACCTTC. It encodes CASSLFGTGEGYTF.

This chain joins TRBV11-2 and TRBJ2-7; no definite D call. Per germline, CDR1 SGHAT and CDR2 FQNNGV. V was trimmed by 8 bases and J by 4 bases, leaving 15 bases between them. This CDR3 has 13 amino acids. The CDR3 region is CASLPMAGYEQYF. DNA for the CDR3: TGTGCCAGCCTCCCTATGGCCGGGTACGAGCAGTACTTC.

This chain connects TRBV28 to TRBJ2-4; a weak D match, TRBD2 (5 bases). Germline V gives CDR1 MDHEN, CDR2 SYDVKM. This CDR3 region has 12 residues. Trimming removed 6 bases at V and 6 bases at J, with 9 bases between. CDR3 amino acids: CASRSEGNIQYF. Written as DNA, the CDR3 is TGTGCCAGCAGATCAGAGGGAAACATTCAGTACTTC.

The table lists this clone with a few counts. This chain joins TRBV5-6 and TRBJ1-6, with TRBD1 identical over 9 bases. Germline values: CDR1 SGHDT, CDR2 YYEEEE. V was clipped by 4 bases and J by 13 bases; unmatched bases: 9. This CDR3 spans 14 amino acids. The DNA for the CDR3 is TGTGCCAGCAGCCCAGACAGGGGGGGGAAGCCCCTCCACTTT. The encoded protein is CASSPDRGGKPLHF.